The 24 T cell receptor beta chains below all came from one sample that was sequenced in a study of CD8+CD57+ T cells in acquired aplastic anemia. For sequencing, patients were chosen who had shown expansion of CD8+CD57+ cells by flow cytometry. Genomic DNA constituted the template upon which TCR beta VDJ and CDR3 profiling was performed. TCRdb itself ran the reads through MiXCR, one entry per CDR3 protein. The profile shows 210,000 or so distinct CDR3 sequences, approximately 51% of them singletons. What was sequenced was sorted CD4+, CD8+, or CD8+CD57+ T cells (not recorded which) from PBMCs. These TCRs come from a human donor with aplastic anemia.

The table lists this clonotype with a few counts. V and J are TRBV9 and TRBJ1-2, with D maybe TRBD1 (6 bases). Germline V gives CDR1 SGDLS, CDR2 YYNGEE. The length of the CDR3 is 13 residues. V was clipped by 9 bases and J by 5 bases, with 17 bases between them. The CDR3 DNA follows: TGTGCCAACTACGACAGGCCGGGGTATGGCTACACCTTC. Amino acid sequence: CANYDRPGYGYTF. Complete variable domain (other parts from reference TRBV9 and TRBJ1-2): DSGVTQTPKHLITATGQRVTLRCSPRSGDLSVYWYQQSLDQGLQFLIQYYNGEERAKGNILERFSAQQFPDLHSELNLSSLELGDSALYFCANYDRPGYGYTFGSGTRLTVV.

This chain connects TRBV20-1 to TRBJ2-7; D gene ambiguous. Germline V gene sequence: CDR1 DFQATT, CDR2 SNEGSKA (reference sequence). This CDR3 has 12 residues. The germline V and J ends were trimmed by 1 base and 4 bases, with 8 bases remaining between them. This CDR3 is CSARGLNYEQYF. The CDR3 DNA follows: TGCAGTGCTAGAGGACTTAATTACGAGCAGTACTTC.

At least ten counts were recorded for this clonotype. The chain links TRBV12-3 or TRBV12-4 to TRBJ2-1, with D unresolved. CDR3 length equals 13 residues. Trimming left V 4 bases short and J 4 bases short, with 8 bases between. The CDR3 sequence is CASSSQLYNEQFF. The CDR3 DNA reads TGTGCCAGCAGTTCTCAACTATACAATGAGCAGTTCTTC.

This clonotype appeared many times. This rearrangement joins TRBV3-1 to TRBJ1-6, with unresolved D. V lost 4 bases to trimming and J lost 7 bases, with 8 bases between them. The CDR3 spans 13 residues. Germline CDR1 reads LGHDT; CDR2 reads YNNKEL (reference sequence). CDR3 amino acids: CASSPNSNSPLHF. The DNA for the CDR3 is TGTGCCAGCAGCCCAAACAGCAATTCACCCCTCCACTTT.

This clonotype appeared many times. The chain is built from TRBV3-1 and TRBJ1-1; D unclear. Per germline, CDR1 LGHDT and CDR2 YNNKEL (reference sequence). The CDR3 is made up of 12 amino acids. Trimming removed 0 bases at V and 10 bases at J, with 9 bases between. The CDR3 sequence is CASSQDSRGAFF. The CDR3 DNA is TGTGCCAGCAGCCAAGATAGCCGAGGAGCTTTCTTT.

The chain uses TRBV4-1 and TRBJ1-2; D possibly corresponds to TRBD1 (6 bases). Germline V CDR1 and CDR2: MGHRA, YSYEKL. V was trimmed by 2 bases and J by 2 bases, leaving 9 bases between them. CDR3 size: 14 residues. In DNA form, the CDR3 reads TGCGCCAGCAGCCAAATACAGGGAAACTATGGCTACACCTTC. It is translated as CASSQIQGNYGYTF.

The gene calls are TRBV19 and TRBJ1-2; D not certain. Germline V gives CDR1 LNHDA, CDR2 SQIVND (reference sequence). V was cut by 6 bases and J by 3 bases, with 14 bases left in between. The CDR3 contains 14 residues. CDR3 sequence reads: CASRRTSGDYGYTF. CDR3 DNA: TGTGCCAGTAGACGGACTAGCGGGGACTATGGCTACACCTTC.

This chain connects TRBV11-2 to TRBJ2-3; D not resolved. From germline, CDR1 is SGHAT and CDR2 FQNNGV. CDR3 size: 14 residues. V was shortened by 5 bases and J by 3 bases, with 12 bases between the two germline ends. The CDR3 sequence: CASSPSWGTDTQYF. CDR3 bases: TGTGCCAGCAGCCCCAGTTGGGGAACAGATACGCAGTATTTT.

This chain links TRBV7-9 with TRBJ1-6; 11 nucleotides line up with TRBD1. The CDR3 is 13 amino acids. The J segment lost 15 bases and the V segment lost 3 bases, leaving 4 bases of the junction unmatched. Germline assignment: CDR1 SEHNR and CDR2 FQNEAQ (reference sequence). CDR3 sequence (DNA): TGTGCCAGCAGCTTCGGGGACAGGGGGGTCCTCCACTTT. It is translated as CASSFGDRGVLHF.

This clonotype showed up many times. The CDR3 here is CASSLGKPGNEQFF. In DNA, the CDR3 is TGCGCCAGCAGCCTGGGGAAGCCTGGCAATGAGCAGTTCTTC. The chain uses TRBV5-1 and TRBJ2-1; no reliable D call. V dropped 4 bases and J dropped 6 bases, with 14 bases sitting between them. The CDR3 length is 14 residues. Germline V lookup: CDR1 SGHRS, CDR2 YFSETQ. The full variable domain, in which reference TRBV5-1 and TRBJ2-1 provide the parts outside the CDR3, is KAGVTQTPRYLIKTRGQQVTLSCSPISGHRSVSWYQQTPGQGLQFLFEYFSETQRNKGNFPGRFSGRQFSNSRSEMNVSTLELGDSALYLCASSLGKPGNEQFFGPGTRLTVL.

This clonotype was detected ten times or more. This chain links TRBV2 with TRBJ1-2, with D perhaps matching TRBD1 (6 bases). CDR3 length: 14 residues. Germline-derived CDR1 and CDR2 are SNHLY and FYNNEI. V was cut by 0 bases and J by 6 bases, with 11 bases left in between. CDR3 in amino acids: CASSEAGGLDGYTF. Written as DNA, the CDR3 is TGTGCCAGCAGTGAAGCGGGGGGGCTCGATGGCTACACCTTC.

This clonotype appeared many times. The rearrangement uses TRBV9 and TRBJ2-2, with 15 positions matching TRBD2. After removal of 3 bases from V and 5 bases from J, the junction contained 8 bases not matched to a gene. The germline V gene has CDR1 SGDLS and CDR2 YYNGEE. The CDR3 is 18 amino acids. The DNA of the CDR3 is TGTGCCAGCAGCGCCGGACTAGCGGGGGGGCCTGGGACCGGGGAGCTGTTTTTT. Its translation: CASSAGLAGGPGTGELFF.

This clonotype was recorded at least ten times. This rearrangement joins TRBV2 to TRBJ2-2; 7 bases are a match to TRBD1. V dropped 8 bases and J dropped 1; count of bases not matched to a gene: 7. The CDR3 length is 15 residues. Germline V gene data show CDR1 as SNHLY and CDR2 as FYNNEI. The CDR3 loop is CASLTDRLNTGELFF. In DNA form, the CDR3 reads TGTGCCAGCCTTACGGACAGGCTGAACACCGGGGAGCTGTTTTTT.

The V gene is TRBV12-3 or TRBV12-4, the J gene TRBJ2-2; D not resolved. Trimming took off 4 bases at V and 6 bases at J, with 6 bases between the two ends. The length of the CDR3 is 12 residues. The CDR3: CASSSGAGELFF. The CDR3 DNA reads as TGTGCCAGCAGTTCAGGAGCCGGGGAGCTGTTTTTT.

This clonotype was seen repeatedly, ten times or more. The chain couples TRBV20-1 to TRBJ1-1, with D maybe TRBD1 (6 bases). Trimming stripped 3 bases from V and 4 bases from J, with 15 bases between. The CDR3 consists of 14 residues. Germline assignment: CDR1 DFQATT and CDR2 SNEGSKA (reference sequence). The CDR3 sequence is CSASKGGMGTEAFF. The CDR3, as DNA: TGCAGTGCTAGTAAGGGGGGCATGGGCACTGAAGCTTTCTTT.

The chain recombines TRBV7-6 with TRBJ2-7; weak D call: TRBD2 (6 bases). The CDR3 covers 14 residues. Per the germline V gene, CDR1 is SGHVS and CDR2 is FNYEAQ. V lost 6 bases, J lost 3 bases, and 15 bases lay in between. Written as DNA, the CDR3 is TGTGCCAGCAGTGAACTGGGACTGATCTACGAGCAGTACTTC. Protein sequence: CASSELGLIYEQYF.

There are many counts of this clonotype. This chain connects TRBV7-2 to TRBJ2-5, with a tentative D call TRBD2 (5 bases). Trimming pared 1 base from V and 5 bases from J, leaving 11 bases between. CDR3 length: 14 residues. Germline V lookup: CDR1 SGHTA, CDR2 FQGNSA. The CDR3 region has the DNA TGTGCCAGCAGCTTAGAACTAGAACGGGAGACCCAGTACTTC. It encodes CASSLELERETQYF.

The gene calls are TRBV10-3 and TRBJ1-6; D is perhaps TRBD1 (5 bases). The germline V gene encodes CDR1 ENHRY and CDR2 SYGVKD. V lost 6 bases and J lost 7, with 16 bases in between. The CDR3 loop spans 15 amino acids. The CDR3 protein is CAIRRTNSENSPLHF. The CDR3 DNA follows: TGTGCCATCAGGAGGACAAACAGCGAAAATTCACCCCTCCACTTT.

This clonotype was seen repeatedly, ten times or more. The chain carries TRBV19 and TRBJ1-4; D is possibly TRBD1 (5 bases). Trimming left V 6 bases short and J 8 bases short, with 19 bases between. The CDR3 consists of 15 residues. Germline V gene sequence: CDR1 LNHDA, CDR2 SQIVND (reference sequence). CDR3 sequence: CASSPIVQGGEKLFF. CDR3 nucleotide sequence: TGTGCCAGTAGCCCCATTGTGCAGGGAGGAGAAAAACTGTTTTTT. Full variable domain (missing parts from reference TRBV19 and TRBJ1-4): DGGITQSPKYLFRKEGQNVTLSCEQNLNHDAMYWYRQDPGQGLRLIYYSQIVNDFQKGDIAEGYSVSREKKESFPLTVTSAQKNPTAFYLCASSPIVQGGEKLFFGSGTQLSVL.

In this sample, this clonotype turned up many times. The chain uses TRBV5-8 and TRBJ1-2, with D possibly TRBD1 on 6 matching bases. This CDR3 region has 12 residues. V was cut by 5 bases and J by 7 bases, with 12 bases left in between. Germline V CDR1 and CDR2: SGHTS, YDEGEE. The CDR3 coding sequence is TGTGCCAGCAGTCGGGACATTCGTGGCTACACCTTC. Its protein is CASSRDIRGYTF.

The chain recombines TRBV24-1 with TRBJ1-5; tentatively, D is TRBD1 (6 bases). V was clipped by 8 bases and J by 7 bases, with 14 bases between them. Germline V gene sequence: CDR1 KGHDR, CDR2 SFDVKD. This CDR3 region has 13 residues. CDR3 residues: CATMRGGGQPQHF. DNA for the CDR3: TGTGCCACCATGAGGGGGGGAGGGCAGCCCCAGCATTTT.

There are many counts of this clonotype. The CDR3 here is CASSELGPGQGADTEAFF. The CDR3 DNA reads TGTGCCAGCAGTGAATTGGGTCCGGGACAGGGGGCTGACACTGAAGCTTTCTTT. J is TRBJ1-1 and V is TRBV25-1; 12 bases map to TRBD1. Losses at the gene ends were 1 base for V and 3 bases for J; bases not matched to a gene: 9. This CDR3 comprises 18 residues. The germline CDR1 and CDR2 sequences are MGHDK and SYGVNS.

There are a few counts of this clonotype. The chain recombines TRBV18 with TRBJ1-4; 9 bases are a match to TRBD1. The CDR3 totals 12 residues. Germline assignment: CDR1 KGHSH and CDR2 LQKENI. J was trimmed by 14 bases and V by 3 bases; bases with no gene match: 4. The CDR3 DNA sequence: TGTGCCAGCTCACCGGGGGACAGGGCGCTGTTTTTT. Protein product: CASSPGDRALFF.

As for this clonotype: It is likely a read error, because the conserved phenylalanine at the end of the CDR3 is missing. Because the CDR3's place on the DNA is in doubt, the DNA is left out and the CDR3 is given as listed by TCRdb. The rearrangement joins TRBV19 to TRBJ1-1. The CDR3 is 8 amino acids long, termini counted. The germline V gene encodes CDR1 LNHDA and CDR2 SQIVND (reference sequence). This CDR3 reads CASTSRPY.